These T cell receptor beta chains were read from a single sample in a study. From the RT-PCR reads, TCRdb called clonotypes with MiXCR, one entry per CDR3 protein. This table holds hundreds of thousands of distinct CDR3 sequences, around 14% found once. The sequencing input was memory CD4+ T cells from blood. All receptors derive from a female donor in good health, serving as a healthy control. Both conserved end residues are part of each CDR3.

CDR3 protein | J gene | V gene
CAISVQVTNNEQFF | TRBJ2-1 | TRBV10-3
CASSQTGTDTQYF | TRBJ2-3 | TRBV5-4
CATSRDLAGGSYGYTF | TRBJ1-2 | TRBV15
CASSLGQLSETQYF | TRBJ2-5 | TRBV5-1
CSAGTGGSGAGGYTF | TRBJ1-2 | TRBV20-1
CASSEPYTDTQYF | TRBJ2-3 | TRBV10-2
CASSPIVSGANVLTF | TRBJ2-6 | TRBV18
CASSGGGGDSGNTIYF | TRBJ1-3 | TRBV7-2
CASSHPTRGLYEQYF | TRBJ2-7 | TRBV6-2/TRBV6-3
CATRRLAGASLRTDTQYF | TRBJ2-3 | TRBV15
CSVARDPDQPQHF | TRBJ1-5 | TRBV20-1
CASSYLTGEGYTF | TRBJ1-2 | TRBV6-5
CASQRLADTGDTQYF | TRBJ2-3 | TRBV5-1
CASSYTGGSHEQFF | TRBJ2-1 | TRBV7-9
CASSPVQGGDTQYF | TRBJ2-3 | TRBV7-2
CASRPGETEQFF | TRBJ2-1 | TRBV5-1
CASSQYAGGAGPGANVLTF | TRBJ2-6 | TRBV4-3
CAISPKLTGLDEQYF | TRBJ2-7 | TRBV10-3
CASSLRGGRDTEAFF | TRBJ1-1 | TRBV5-6
CASSPDRDYTYEQYF | TRBJ2-7 | TRBV7-2
CASSERQGNTGELFF | TRBJ2-2 | TRBV9
CASSPRGVAGEQYF | TRBJ2-7 | TRBV7-3
CASSYPTTGRSMNTEAFF | TRBJ1-1 | TRBV11-2
CASSLPSGSSGDTQYF | TRBJ2-3 | TRBV6-1
CASSFVGSTEAFF | TRBJ1-1 | TRBV7-9
CATSDPEPRWADTQYF | TRBJ2-3 | TRBV24-1
CASSLNPSGAGGDTQYF | TRBJ2-3 | TRBV7-3
CASSVGQSGNTIYF | TRBJ1-3 | TRBV9
CSAMVQRNQPQHF | TRBJ1-5 | TRBV20-1